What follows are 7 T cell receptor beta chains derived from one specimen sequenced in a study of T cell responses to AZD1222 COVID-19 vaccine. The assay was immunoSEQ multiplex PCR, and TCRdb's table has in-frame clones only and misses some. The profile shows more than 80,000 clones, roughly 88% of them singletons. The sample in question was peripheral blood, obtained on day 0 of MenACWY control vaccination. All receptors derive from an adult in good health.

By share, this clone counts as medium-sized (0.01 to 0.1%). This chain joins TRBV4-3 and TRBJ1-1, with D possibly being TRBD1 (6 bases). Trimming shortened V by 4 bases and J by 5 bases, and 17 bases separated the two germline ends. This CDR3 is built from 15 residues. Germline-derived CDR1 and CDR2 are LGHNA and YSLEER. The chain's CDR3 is CASSRRAQTGTEAFF. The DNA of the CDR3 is TGCGCCAGCAGCCGAAGGGCCCAAACAGGGACTGAAGCTTTCTTT.

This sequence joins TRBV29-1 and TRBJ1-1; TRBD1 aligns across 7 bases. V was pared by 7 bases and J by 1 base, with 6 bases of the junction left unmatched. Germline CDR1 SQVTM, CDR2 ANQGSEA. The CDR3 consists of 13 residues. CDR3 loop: CSGQTGQNTEAFF. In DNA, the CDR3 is TGCAGCGGTCAGACAGGGCAGAACACTGAAGCTTTCTTT.

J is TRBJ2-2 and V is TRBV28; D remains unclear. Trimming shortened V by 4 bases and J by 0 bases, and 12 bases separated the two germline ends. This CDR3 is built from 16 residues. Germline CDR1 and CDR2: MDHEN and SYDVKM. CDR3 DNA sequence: TGTGCCAGCAGTTCCACGGTATTGGCGAACACCGGGGAGCTGTTTTTT. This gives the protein CASSSTVLANTGELFF.

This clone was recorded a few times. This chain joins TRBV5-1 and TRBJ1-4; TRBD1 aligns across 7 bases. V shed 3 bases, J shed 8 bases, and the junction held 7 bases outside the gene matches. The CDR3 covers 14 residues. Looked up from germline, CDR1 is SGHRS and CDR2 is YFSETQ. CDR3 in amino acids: CASSSDRVEEKLFF. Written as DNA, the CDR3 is TGCGCCAGCAGCTCAGACAGGGTGGAAGAAAAACTGTTTTTT.

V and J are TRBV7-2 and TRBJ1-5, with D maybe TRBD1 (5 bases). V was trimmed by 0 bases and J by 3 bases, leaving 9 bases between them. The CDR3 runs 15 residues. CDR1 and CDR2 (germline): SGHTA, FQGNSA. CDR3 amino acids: CASSLAGLINQPQHF. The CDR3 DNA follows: TGTGCCAGCAGCTTAGCGGGACTCATCAATCAGCCCCAGCATTTT.

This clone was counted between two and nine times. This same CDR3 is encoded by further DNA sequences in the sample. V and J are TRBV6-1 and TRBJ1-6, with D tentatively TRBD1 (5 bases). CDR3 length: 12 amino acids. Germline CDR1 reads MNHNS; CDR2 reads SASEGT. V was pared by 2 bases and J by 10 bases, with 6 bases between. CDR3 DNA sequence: TGTGCCAGCAGTGAAAGGGACTCACCCCTCCACTTT. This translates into CASSERDSPLHF.

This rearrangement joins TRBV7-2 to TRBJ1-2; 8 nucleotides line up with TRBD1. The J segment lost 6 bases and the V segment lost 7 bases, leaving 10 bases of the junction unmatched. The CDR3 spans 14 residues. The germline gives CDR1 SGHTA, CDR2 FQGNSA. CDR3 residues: CASNPLGQGHGYTF. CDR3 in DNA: TGTGCCAGCAATCCCTTAGGACAGGGACATGGCTACACCTTC.